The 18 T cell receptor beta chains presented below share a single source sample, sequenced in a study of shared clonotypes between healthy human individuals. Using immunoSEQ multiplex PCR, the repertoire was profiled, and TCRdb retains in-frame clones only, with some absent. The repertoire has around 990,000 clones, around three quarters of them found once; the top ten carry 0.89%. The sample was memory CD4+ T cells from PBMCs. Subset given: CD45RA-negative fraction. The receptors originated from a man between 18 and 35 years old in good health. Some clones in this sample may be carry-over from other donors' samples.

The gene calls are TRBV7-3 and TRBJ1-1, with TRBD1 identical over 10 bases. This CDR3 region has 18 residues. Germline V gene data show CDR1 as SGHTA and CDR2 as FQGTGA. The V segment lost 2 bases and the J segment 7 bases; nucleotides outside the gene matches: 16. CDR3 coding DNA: TGTGCCAGCAGCTTATTACCCCTCGCTGGGACAGGGGCCAATGAAGCTTTCTTT. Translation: CASSLLPLAGTGANEAFF.

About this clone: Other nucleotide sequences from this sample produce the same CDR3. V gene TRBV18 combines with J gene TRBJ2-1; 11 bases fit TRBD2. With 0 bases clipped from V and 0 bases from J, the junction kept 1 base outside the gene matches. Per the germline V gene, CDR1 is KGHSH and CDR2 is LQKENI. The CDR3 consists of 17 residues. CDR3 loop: CASSPPGLADSYNEQFF. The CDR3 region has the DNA TGTGCCAGCTCACCACCGGGACTAGCGGACTCCTACAATGAGCAGTTCTTC.

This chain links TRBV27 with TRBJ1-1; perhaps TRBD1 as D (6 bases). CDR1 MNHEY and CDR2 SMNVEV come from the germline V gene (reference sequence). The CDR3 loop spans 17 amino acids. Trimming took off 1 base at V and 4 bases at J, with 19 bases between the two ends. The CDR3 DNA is TGTGCCAGCAGTTTATTAGCGGACAGCGGGGGGGCCACTGAAGCTTTCTTT. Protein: CASSLLADSGGATEAFF.

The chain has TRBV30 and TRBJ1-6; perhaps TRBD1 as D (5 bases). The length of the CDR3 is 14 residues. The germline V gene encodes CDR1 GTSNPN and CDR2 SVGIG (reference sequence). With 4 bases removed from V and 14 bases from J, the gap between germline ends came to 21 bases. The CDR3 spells CAWKRGRDHRSLHF. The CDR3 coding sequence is TGTGCCTGGAAAAGGGGAAGGGACCATCGTTCCCTCCACTTT.

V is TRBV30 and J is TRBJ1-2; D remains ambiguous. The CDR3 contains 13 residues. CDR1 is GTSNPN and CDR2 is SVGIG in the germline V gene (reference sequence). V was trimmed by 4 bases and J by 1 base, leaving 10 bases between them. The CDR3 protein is CAWTRALNYGYTF. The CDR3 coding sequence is TGTGCCTGGACAAGGGCCCTTAACTATGGCTACACCTTC.

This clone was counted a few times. CDR3 residues: CSVNTGGRGEKLFF. The CDR3 DNA reads TGCAGCGTTAACACAGGGGGCAGAGGAGAAAAACTGTTTTTT. The rearrangement uses TRBV29-1 and TRBJ1-4, with 9 positions matching TRBD1. The CDR3 covers 14 residues. Germline V lookup: CDR1 SQVTM, CDR2 ANQGSEA. V gave up 5 bases and J gave up 8 bases; unmatched junction bases: 9.

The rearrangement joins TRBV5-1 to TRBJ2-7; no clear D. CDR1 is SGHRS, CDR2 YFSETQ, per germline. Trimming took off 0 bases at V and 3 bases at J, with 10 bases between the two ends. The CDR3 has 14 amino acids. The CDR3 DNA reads TGCGCCAGCAGCTTGGCCGGAAAGGTCTACGAGCAGTACTTC. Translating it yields CASSLAGKVYEQYF.

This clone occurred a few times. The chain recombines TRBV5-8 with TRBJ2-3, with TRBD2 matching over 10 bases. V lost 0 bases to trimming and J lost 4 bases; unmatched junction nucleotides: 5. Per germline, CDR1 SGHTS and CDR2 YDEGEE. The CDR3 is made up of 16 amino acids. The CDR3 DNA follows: TGTGCCAGCAGCTTGGATCCTAGCGGGAGATCAGATACGCAGTATTTT. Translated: CASSLDPSGRSDTQYF.

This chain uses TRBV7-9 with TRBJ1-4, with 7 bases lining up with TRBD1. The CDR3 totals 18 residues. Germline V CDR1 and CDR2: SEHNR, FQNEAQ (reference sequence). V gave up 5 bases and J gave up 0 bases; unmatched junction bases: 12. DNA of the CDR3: TGTGCCAGCAGCCCGTCGTTTACAGGGGATCCAACTAATGAAAAACTGTTTTTT. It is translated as CASSPSFTGDPTNEKLFF. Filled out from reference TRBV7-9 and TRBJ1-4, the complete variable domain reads DTGVSQNPRHKITKRGQNVTFRCDPISEHNRLYWYRQTLGQGPEFLTYFQNEAQLEKSRLLSDRFSAERPKGSFSTLEIQRTEQGDSAMYLCASSPSFTGDPTNEKLFFGSGTQLSVL.

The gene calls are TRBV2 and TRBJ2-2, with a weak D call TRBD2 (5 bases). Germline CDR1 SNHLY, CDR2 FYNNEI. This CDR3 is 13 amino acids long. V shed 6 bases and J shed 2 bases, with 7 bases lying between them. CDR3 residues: CASRRTNTGELFF. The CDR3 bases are TGTGCCAGCAGGAGGACTAACACCGGGGAGCTGTTTTTT. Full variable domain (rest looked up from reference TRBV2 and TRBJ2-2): EPEVTQTPSHQVTQMGQEVILRCVPISNHLYFYWYRQILGQKVEFLVSFYNNEISEKSEIFDDQFSVERPDGSNFTLKIRSTKLEDSAMYFCASRRTNTGELFFGEGSRLTVL.

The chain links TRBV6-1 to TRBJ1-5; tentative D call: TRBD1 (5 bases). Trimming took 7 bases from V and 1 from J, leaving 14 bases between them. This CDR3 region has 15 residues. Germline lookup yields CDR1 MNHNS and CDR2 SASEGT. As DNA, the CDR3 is TGTGCCAGCAACTTACAGGCGAGGAGCAATCAGCCCCAGCATTTT. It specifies CASNLQARSNQPQHF.

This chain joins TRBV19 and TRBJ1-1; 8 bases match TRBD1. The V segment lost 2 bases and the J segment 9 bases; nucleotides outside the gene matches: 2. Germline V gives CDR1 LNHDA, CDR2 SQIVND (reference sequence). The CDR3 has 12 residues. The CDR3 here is CASSIRTGKAFF. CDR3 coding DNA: TGTGCCAGTAGTATAAGGACAGGGAAAGCTTTCTTT.

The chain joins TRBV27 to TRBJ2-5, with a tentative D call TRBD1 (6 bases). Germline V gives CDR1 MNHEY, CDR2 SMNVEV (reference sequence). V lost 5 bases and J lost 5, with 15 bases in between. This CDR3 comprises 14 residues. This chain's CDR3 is CASSRTDAGETQYF. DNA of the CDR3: TGTGCCAGCAGTAGGACAGACGCCGGGGAGACCCAGTACTTC.

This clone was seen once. DNA of the CDR3: TGTGCCAGCAGCTCATTCCGGGGAATTAATGAGCAGTTCTTC. It translates to CASSSFRGINEQFF. The V and J genes are TRBV7-3 and TRBJ2-1; possible D gene TRBD2, 5 bases. The germline V and J ends were trimmed by 4 bases and 7 bases, with 14 bases remaining between them. The CDR3 covers 14 residues. CDR1 SGHTA and CDR2 FQGTGA come from the germline V gene.

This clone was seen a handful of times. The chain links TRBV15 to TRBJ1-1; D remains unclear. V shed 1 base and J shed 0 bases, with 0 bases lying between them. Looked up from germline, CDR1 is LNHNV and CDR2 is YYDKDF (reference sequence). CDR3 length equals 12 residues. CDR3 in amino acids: CATSRVNTEAFF. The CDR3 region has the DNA TGTGCCACCAGCAGAGTGAACACTGAAGCTTTCTTT.

The CDR3 DNA is TGCGCCAGCAGCCAACGGATCGGGCCGGCCTACGAGCAGTACTTC. Its translation is CASSQRIGPAYEQYF. The V call is TRBV4-1, the J call TRBJ2-7; D gene ambiguous. The CDR3 spans 15 residues. Germline lookup yields CDR1 MGHRA and CDR2 YSYEKL. Trimming shortened V by 2 bases and J by 2 bases, and 13 bases separated the two germline ends.

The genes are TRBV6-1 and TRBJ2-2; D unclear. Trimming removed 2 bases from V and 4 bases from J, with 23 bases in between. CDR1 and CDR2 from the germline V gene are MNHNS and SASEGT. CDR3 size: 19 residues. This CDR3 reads CASSEIGLVERPRTGELFF. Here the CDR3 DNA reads TGTGCCAGCAGTGAAATAGGCCTAGTAGAACGCCCCCGCACCGGGGAGCTGTTTTTT.

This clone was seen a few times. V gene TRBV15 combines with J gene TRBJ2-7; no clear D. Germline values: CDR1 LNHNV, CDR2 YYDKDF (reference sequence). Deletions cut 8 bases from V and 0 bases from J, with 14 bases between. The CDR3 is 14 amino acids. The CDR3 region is CATAPRRDSYEQYF. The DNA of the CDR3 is TGTGCCACCGCCCCTCGCAGAGACTCCTACGAGCAGTACTTC.